The text below deals with one TCR beta chain. Antigen: not known. Germline CDR1 reads SGHNT; CDR2 reads YYREEE (reference sequence). V was shortened by 1 base and J by 6 bases, with 7 bases between the two germline ends. The CDR3 loop spans 13 amino acids. Libraries were prepared by immunoSEQ multiplex PCR; TCRdb keeps only in-frame clonotypes and omits some of them. Of tens of thousands of clones listed, 83% are singletons. The data were taken from a study of graft-versus-host responses after intestinal transplantation. Study-level points and caveats: Early post-transplant falls in HvG clones accompanied the peak levels of circulating GvH clones.

The TCR was taken from a human donor who received an intestinal transplant. The sequencing used unstimulated CD8+ T cells sorted from spleen or lymph node cells, collected before intestinal transplant. The rearrangement uses TRBV5-4 and TRBJ2-2, with D unclear. The CDR3 DNA is TGTGCCAGCAGCTTGAAGGGTGCCGGGGAGCTGTTTTTT. This codes for CASSLKGAGELFF.